One sample yielded the 5 T cell receptor beta chains listed below, sequenced in a study of CD8 T cells in ankylosing spondylitis. TCRdb reprocessed the 5' RACE reads via MiXCR and lists one record per CDR3 protein. Seen here are around 300,000 distinct CDR3 sequences, about a fifth observed once, and the top ten hold roughly 3.6%. Source material: blood, either unsorted or a sorted T cell fraction (not recorded which). The receptors were gathered from a female donor with ankylosing spondylitis or in good health (not recorded which).

The chain links TRBV20-1 to TRBJ2-5, with D perhaps TRBD1 (6 bases). Trimming removed 5 bases at V and 3 bases at J, with 16 bases between. The germline CDR1 and CDR2 sequences are DFQATT and SNEGSKA (reference sequence). The CDR3 has 14 amino acids. DNA for the CDR3: TGCAGTGCTCTCAGGGGTGATTTCGAAGAGACCCAGTACTTC. As protein: CSALRGDFEETQYF.

This sequence joins TRBV4-3 and TRBJ2-1; TRBD1 or TRBD2 may be the D gene (6 bases each). Trimming took off 0 bases at V and 8 bases at J, with 20 bases between the two ends. CDR3 length equals 17 residues. Germline CDR1 and CDR2: LGHNA and YSLEER. The CDR3 bases are TGCGCCAGCAGCCAAGATGTGGGGGGCCTCCGGGGAGATGAGCAGTTCTTC. This sequence encodes CASSQDVGGLRGDEQFF.

This chain links TRBV10-3 with TRBJ2-3; TRBD2 agrees at 12 bases. Germline V gene lookup returns CDR1 ENHRY and CDR2 SYGVKD. The CDR3 is 16 amino acids. The ends lost 4 bases at V and 6 bases at J; junction bases unmatched: 8. CDR3 loop: CAISGRLAGVRDTQYF. The CDR3 DNA is TGTGCCATCAGTGGGAGACTAGCGGGAGTCCGGGATACGCAGTATTTT.

The CDR3 loop reads CSVADYEQYF. Here the CDR3 DNA reads TGCAGCGTTGCGGATTACGAGCAGTACTTC. The V call is TRBV29-1, the J call TRBJ2-7, with D uncertain. Trimming shortened V by 4 bases and J by 4 bases, and 5 bases separated the two germline ends. The germline CDR1 and CDR2 sequences are SQVTM and ANQGSEA. CDR3 size: 10 residues.

This clonotype was seen repeatedly, ten times or more. J is TRBJ1-4 and V is TRBV28; D uncertain. This CDR3 has 15 residues. Germline values: CDR1 MDHEN, CDR2 SYDVKM. V gave up 8 bases and J gave up 4 bases, with 17 bases separating them. Here the CDR3 DNA reads TGTGCCAGCGGATCGCAATTCGTGGGTAATGAAAAACTGTTTTTT. It codes for CASGSQFVGNEKLFF. The entire variable domain, with the rest obtained from reference TRBV28 and TRBJ1-4, is as follows: DVKVTQSSRYLVKRTGEKVFLECVQDMDHENMFWYRQDPGLGLRLIYFSYDVKMKEKGDIPEGYSVSREKKERFSLILESASTNQTSMYLCASGSQFVGNEKLFFGSGTQLSVL.